The clone carrying this T cell receptor (beta chain) has only a few counts. The target antigen is unknown. Reverse transcribing all isolated RNA meant expressed TCRB transcripts were sequenced. Clones were read by immunoSEQ multiplex PCR, and TCRdb kept only the in-frame ones, dropping some. In the table there are 150,000 to 170,000 clones, about 9.3% of which are singletons. This sample is drawn from a study of beta chain features in type 1 diabetes. Findings of the study overall: Whether HLA type influences TCRB rearrangement remained unresolved here. PCR could preferentially amplify shorter templates, alike in patients and controls. Moderate but significant shortening of TCRB CDR3s was recorded in all four CD4+ subsets from Type 1 diabetes patients.

The TCR sequence derives from a young man with type 1 diabetes. The sequenced sample consisted of central memory CD4+ T cells from blood.

The CDR3 DNA follows: TGTGCCAGCAGTTTGGGGGGCAGCGGGAGGGCAGATACGCAGTATTTT. It translates to CASSLGGSGRADTQYF. The V gene is TRBV7-6, the J gene TRBJ2-3; 10 bases fit TRBD2. The CDR3 is 16 residues long. V was pared by 6 bases and J by 4 bases, with 10 bases of the junction left unmatched. CDR1 SGHVS and CDR2 FNYEAQ come from the germline V gene.